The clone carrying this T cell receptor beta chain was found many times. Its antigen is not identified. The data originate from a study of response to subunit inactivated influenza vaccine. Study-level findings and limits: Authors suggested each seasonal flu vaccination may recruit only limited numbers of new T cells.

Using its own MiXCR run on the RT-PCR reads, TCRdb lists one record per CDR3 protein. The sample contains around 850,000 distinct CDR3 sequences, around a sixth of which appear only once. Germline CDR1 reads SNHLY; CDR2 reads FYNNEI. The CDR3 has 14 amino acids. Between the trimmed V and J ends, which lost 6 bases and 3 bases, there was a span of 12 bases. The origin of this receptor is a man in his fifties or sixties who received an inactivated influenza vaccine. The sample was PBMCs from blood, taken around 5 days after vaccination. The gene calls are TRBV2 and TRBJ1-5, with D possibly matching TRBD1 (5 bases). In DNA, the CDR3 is TGTGCCAGCAGACGACAGCTATTCAATCAGCCCCAGCATTTT. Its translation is CASRRQLFNQPQHF. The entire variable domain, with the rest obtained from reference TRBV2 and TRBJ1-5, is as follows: EPEVTQTPSHQVTQMGQEVILRCVPISNHLYFYWYRQILGQKVEFLVSFYNNEISEKSEIFDDQFSVERPDGSNFTLKIRSTKLEDSAMYFCASRRQLFNQPQHFGDGTRLSIL.